The clone carrying this TCR beta chain showed up just a few times. TCRdb re-called the RT-PCR reads with MiXCR, one entry per CDR3 protein. In the table there are hundreds of thousands of distinct CDR3 sequences, 12% to 15% of which are singletons. This CDR3 comprises 14 residues. Germline-derived CDR1 and CDR2 are SGHKS and YYEKEE (reference sequence). Trimming removed 7 bases from V and 1 base from J; junction bases left unmatched: 5. The chain is built from TRBV5-5 and TRBJ2-1; TRBD1 matches 7 bases. This clonotype originated in a female donor in good health, serving as a healthy control. The specimen was memory CD4+ T cells from blood. The CDR3 DNA is TGTGCCAGCGGACAGGAGATATCCTACAATGAGCAGTTCTTC. This translates into CASGQEISYNEQFF. Full variable domain (outside the CDR3, taken from reference TRBV5-5 and TRBJ2-1): DAGVTQSPTHLIKTRGQQVTLRCSPISGHKSVSWYQQVLGQGPQFIFQYYEKEERGRGNFPDRFSARQFPNYSSELNVNALLLGDSALYLCASGQEISYNEQFFGPGTRLTVL.